Shown below are 2 T cell receptor beta chains from a single sample sequenced in a study of identical twins. TCRdb analysed the 5' RACE reads with MiXCR anew, one entry per CDR3 protein. The sample lists about 220,000 distinct CDR3 sequences, about 7.5% occurring once. This sample also appeared in a second study, on yellow fever vaccine responses in identical twins.

Material: CD8+ T cells sorted from blood. These receptors originate from a woman under 30 in good health.

This clonotype has at least ten counts. The chain joins TRBV3-1 to TRBJ1-2; possibly TRBD1 for D (6 bases). CDR3 length: 16 amino acids. With 0 bases removed from V and 11 bases from J, the gap between germline ends came to 22 bases. Germline V gives CDR1 LGHDT, CDR2 YNNKEL (reference sequence). CDR3 DNA sequence: TGTGCCAGCAGCCAAGATCTCGGCGAGGAGAGGGGGAGATACACCTTC. Translation: CASSQDLGEERGRYTF.

This chain connects TRBV5-1 to TRBJ2-1; 14 bases map to TRBD2. Germline V gene data show CDR1 as SGHRS and CDR2 as YFSETQ. The CDR3 length is 15 residues. V lost 3 bases and J lost 8; bases outside the gene matches: 4. CDR3 region: CASSSGTSGSHEQFF. The CDR3, as DNA: TGCGCCAGCAGCTCCGGGACTAGCGGGAGTCATGAGCAGTTCTTC.